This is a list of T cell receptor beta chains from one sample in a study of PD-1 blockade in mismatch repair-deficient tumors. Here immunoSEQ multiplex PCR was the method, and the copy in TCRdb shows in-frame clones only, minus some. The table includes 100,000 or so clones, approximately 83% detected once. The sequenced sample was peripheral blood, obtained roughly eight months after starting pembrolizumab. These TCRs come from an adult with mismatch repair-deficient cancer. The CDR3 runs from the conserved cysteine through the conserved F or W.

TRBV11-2 CASSAMREKLFF
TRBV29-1 CSVARGNTEAFF
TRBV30 CAWSVFSGSSYNEQFF
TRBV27 CASSRGWGADPGAGELFF
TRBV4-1 CASSQFRGGEGYGYTF
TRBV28 CASLNSGQETQYF
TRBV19 CASSIGLGYNEQFF
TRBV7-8 CASTGGGQPQHF
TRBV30 CAWSWETYEQYF
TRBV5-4 CASSPGRSSYNEQFF
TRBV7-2 CASSLTREAFF
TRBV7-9 CASSLELRGDIQYF
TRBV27 CASSPQLAGGNNEQFF
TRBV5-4 CASSFLGAEYNEQFF
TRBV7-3 CASSLNGPTGTDTQYF
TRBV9 CASSVGRVGTQYF